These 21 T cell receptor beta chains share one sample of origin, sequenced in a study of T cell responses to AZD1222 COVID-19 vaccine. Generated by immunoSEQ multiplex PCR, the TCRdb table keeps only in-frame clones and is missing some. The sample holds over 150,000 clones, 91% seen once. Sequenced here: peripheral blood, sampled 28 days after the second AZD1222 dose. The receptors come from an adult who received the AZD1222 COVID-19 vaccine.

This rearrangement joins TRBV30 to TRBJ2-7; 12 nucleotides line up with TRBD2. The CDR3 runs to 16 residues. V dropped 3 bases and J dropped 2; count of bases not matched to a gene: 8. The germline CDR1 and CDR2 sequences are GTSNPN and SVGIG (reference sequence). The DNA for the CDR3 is TGTGCCTGGAGCGGACTAGCGGGACACCCACCCTACGAGCAGTACTTC. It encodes CAWSGLAGHPPYEQYF.

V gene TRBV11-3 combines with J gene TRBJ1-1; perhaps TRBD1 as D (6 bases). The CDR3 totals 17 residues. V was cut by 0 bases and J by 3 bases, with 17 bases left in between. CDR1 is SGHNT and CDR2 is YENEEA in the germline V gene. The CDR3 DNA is TGTGCCAGCAGCTTAGATCCCGGGGGGGCATCGGACACTGAAGCTTTCTTT. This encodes CASSLDPGGASDTEAFF.

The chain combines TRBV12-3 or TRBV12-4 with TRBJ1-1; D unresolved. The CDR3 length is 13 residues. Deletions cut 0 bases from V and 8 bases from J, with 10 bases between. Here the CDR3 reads CASSLAGLGEAFF. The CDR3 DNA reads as TGTGCCAGCAGTTTAGCAGGGCTAGGGGAAGCTTTCTTT.

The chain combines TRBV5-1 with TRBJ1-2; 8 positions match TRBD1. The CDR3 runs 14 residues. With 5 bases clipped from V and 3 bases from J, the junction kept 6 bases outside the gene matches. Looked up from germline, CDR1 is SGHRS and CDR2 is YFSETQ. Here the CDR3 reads CASRFLTGDYGYTF. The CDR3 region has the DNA TGCGCCAGCAGATTCTTGACAGGGGACTATGGCTACACCTTC.

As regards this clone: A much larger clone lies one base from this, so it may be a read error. CDR3 sequence (DNA): TGTGCCAGCAGTTACGGGACTAGCGGGAGCAATGAGCAGTTCTTC. As protein: CASSYGTSGSNEQFF. The chain couples TRBV6-5 to TRBJ2-1, with TRBD2 matching over 14 bases. V gave up 2 bases and J gave up 6 bases; unmatched junction bases: 0. In germline, CDR1 is MNHEY, CDR2 SVGAGI. The CDR3 is 15 residues long.

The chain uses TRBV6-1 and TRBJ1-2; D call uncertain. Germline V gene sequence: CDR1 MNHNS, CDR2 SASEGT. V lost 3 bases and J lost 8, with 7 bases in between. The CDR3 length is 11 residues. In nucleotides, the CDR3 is TGTGCCAGCAGTGACCAAAGAGGCTACACCTTC. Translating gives CASSDQRGYTF.

CDR3 amino acids: CASSNLDRVTYEQYF. For the CDR3, the DNA is TGTGCCAGCAGCAACCTAGACAGGGTTACCTACGAGCAGTACTTC. The chain carries TRBV21-1 and TRBJ2-7; no check of the table's D call, TRBD1, against the DNA was made. TRBV21-1 is designated a pseudogene. This CDR3 has 15 amino acids.

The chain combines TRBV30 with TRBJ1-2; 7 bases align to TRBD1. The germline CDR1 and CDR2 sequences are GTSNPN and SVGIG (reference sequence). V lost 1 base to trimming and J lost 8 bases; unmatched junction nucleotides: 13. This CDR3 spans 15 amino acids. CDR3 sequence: CAWSAPGQWFFGYTF. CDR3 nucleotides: TGTGCCTGGAGTGCCCCGGGACAGTGGTTTTTCGGCTACACCTTC.

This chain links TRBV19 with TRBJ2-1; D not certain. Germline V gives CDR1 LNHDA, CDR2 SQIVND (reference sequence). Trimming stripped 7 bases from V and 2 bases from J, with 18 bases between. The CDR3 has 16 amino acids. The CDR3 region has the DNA TGTGCCAGTACAAACCTATTGGGGTACACCTACAATGAGCAGTTCTTC. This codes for CASTNLLGYTYNEQFF.

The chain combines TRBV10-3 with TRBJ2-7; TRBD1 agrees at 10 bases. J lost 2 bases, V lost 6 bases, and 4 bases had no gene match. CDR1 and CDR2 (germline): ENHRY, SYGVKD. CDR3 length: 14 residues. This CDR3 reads CAISPGQGTYEQYF. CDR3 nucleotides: TGTGCCATCAGCCCGGGACAGGGGACCTACGAGCAGTACTTC.

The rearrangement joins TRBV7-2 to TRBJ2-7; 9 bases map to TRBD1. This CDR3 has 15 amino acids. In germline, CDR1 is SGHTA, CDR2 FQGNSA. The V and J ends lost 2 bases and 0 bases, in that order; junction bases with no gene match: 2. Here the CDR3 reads CASSLRQGVSYEQYF. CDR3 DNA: TGTGCCAGCAGCTTACGACAGGGGGTCTCCTACGAGCAGTACTTC.

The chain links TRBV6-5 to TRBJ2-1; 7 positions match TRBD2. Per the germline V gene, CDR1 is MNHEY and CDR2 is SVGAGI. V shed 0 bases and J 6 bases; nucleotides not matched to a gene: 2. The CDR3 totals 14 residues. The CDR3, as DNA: TGTGCCAGCAGTTACTCGGGACTACCCAATGAGCAGTTCTTC. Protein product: CASSYSGLPNEQFF.

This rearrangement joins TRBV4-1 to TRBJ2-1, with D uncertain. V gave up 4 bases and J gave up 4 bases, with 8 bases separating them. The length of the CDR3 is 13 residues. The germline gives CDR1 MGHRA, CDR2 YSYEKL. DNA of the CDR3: TGCGCCAGCAGCCCCCTGAAGTACAATGAGCAGTTCTTC. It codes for CASSPLKYNEQFF.

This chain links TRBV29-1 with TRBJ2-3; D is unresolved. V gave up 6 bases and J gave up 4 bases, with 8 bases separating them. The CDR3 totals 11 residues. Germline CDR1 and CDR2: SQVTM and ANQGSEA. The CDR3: CSVYISDTQYF. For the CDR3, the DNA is TGCAGCGTGTATATTTCAGATACGCAGTATTTT.

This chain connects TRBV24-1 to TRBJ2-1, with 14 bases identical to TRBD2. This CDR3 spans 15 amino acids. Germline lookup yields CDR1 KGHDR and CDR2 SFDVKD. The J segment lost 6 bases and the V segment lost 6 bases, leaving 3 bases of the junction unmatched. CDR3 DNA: TGTGCCACCAGTATAGGACTAGCGGGAGGCAATGAGCAGTTCTTC. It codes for CATSIGLAGGNEQFF.

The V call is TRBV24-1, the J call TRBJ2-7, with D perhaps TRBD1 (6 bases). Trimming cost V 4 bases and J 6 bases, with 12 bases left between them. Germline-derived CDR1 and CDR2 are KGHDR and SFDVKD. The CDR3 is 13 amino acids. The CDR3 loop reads CATSDRQGREQYF. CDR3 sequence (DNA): TGTGCCACCAGTGACCGTCAGGGGCGCGAGCAGTACTTC.

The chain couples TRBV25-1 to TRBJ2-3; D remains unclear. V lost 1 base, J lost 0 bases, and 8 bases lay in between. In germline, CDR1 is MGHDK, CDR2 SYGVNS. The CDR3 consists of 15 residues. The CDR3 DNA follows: TGTGCCAGCAGTGAATCTGGGATTAGCACAGATACGCAGTATTTT. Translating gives CASSESGISTDTQYF. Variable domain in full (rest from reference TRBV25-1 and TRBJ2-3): EADIYQTPRYLVIGTGKKITLECSQTMGHDKMYWYQQDPGMELHLIHYSYGVNSTEKGDLSSESTVSRIRTEHFPLTLESARPSHTSQYLCASSESGISTDTQYFGPGTRLTVL.

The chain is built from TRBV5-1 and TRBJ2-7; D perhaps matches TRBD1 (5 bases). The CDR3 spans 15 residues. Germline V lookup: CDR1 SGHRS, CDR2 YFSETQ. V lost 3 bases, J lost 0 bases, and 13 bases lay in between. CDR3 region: CASSSSGRDSYEQYF. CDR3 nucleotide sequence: TGCGCCAGCAGCTCATCCGGCAGGGACTCCTACGAGCAGTACTTC.

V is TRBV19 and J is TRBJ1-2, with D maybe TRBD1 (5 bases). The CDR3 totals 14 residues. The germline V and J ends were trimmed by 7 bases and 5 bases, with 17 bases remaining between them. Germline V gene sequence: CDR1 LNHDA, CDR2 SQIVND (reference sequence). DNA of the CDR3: TGTGCCAGTAATCTCCCGGGACCCAGTTATGGCTACACCTTC. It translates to CASNLPGPSYGYTF.

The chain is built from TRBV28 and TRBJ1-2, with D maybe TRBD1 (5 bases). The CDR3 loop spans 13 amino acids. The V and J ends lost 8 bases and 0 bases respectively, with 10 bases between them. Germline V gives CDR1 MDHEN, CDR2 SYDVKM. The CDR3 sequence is CASGTYANYGYTF. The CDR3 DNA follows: TGTGCCAGCGGGACCTACGCTAACTATGGCTACACCTTC.

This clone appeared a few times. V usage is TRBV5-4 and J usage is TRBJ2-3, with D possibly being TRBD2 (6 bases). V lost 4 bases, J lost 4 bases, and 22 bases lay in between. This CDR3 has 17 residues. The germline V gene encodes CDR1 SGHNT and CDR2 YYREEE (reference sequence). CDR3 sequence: CASSPSGPAGNADTQYF. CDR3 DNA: TGTGCCAGCAGCCCGAGTGGTCCTGCGGGGAACGCAGATACGCAGTATTTT.